One and the same sample provided the 13 T cell receptor beta chains below, sequenced in a study of a mutant IDH1 vaccine in newly diagnosed glioma. Produced via immunoSEQ multiplex PCR; TCRdb's table is partial and in-frame only. The sample consists of approximately 25,000 clones, around 79% of them appearing once. Time point: week 5, during vaccination. It was 300 ug of mutant IDH1 20-mer peptide that made up each vaccine dose, given with topical imiquimod. For these TCRs, the target antigens are not known. The source material was PBMCs, sampled from a glioma patient whose treatment included an IDH1 peptide vaccine. Every receptor here comes from a man aged 35 to 55 with glioma.

The chain carries TRBV5-6 and TRBJ2-7; D gene ambiguous. The ends were cut back, 0 bases at V and 2 bases at J, with 9 bases in the middle. CDR3 length equals 14 residues. Germline CDR1 is SGHDT and CDR2 is YYEEEE. The CDR3 protein is CASSLGPVAYEQYF. CDR3 nucleotides: TGTGCCAGCAGCTTGGGCCCGGTGGCCTACGAGCAGTACTTC.

The V and J genes are TRBV19 and TRBJ2-1, with 11 bases fitting TRBD2. Per the germline V gene, CDR1 is LNHDA and CDR2 is SQIVND (reference sequence). The CDR3 consists of 15 residues. The V gene end was trimmed by 5 bases and the J gene end by 4 bases; junction bases not matched to a gene: 4. The CDR3 DNA reads TGTGCCAGTAGTGAACTAGCGGGGGCTTACAATGAGCAGTTCTTC. Protein product: CASSELAGAYNEQFF.

This chain connects TRBV5-1 to TRBJ2-1; 8 bases fit TRBD2. Germline V lookup: CDR1 SGHRS, CDR2 YFSETQ. V dropped 1 base and J dropped 6; count of bases not matched to a gene: 6. The CDR3 length is 15 residues. CDR3 sequence: CASSLYGTSPNEQFF. Written as DNA, the CDR3 is TGCGCCAGCAGCTTGTATGGGACTAGTCCCAATGAGCAGTTCTTC. Complete variable domain (other parts from reference TRBV5-1 and TRBJ2-1): KAGVTQTPRYLIKTRGQQVTLSCSPISGHRSVSWYQQTPGQGLQFLFEYFSETQRNKGNFPGRFSGRQFSNSRSEMNVSTLELGDSALYLCASSLYGTSPNEQFFGPGTRLTVL.

The genes are TRBV19 and TRBJ1-2; the D is unclear. Per germline, CDR1 LNHDA and CDR2 SQIVND (reference sequence). V was shortened by 3 bases and J by 8 bases, with 19 bases between the two germline ends. The CDR3 totals 15 residues. The CDR3 here is CASSILEELGVGYTF. The CDR3 DNA sequence: TGTGCCAGTAGTATCCTGGAAGAATTGGGAGTCGGCTACACCTTC. The full variable domain, its missing parts supplied by reference TRBV19 and TRBJ1-2, is DGGITQSPKYLFRKEGQNVTLSCEQNLNHDAMYWYRQDPGQGLRLIYYSQIVNDFQKGDIAEGYSVSREKKESFPLTVTSAQKNPTAFYLCASSILEELGVGYTFGSGTRLTVV.

The J gene is TRBJ2-2, the V gene TRBV5-6; 10 nucleotides line up with TRBD2. This CDR3 spans 15 amino acids. Unmatched junction bases numbered 1, after V lost 0 bases and J lost 5 bases. Germline lookup yields CDR1 SGHDT and CDR2 YYEEEE. The CDR3 here is CASSLGLAGTGELFF. CDR3 coding DNA: TGTGCCAGCAGCTTGGGACTAGCGGGTACCGGGGAGCTGTTTTTT.

J is TRBJ2-1 and V is TRBV10-2; 10 bases are shared with TRBD2. The CDR3 is 15 residues long. Trimming took 6 bases from V and 4 from J; bases not matched to a gene: 6. Germline-derived CDR1 and CDR2 are WSHSY and SAAADI. In nucleotides, the CDR3 is TGCGCCAGCAGGGCTGTGACTAGCGGGTACAATGAGCAGTTCTTC. This encodes CASRAVTSGYNEQFF.

The rearrangement links TRBV5-1 to TRBJ2-7; TRBD1 matches at 9 bases. The V gene's germline CDR1 is SGHRS and CDR2 YFSETQ. Unmatched junction bases numbered 4, after V lost 1 base and J lost 2 bases. CDR3 length: 15 residues. CDR3 amino acids: CASSLRWDRAYEQYF. The CDR3 DNA follows: TGCGCCAGCAGCTTGCGATGGGACAGGGCCTACGAGCAGTACTTC.

V is TRBV5-1 and J is TRBJ2-7; D unresolved. In germline, CDR1 is SGHRS, CDR2 YFSETQ. CDR3 length: 13 residues. The V gene lost 2 bases and the J gene lost 3 bases, with 9 bases spanning the gap. The chain's CDR3 is CASSFGINYEQYF. Written as DNA, the CDR3 is TGCGCCAGCAGCTTCGGCATTAACTACGAGCAGTACTTC.

The chain employs TRBV9 and TRBJ2-3; TRBD2 matches 8 bases. CDR1 SGDLS and CDR2 YYNGEE come from the germline V gene. V shed 0 bases, J shed 0 bases, and the junction held 3 bases outside the gene matches. The CDR3 has 16 amino acids. CDR3 residues: CASSVGASGSTDTQYF. In nucleotides, the CDR3 is TGTGCCAGCAGCGTAGGTGCTAGCGGGAGCACAGATACGCAGTATTTT.

The J gene is TRBJ1-3, the V gene TRBV6-5; tentative D call: TRBD1 (6 bases). The CDR3 loop spans 14 amino acids. V shed 0 bases and J shed 3 bases, with 6 bases lying between them. Germline assignment: CDR1 MNHEY and CDR2 SVGAGI. The DNA for the CDR3 is TGTGCCAGCAGTTACTCGGACAGTGGAAACACCATATATTTT. Its protein product is CASSYSDSGNTIYF.

The V call is TRBV30, the J call TRBJ2-2; tentatively, D is TRBD1 (6 bases). Germline-derived CDR1 and CDR2 are GTSNPN and SVGIG (reference sequence). The length of the CDR3 is 13 residues. Trimming removed 2 bases from V and 7 bases from J, with 11 bases in between. The CDR3 spells CAWSPQGYGELFF. The CDR3 region has the DNA TGTGCCTGGAGTCCCCAGGGGTACGGGGAGCTGTTTTTT.

The count of this clone is one. The CDR3 region has the DNA TGTGCCAGCAGCTACGGACCCTACAATGAGCAGTTCTTC. Amino acids: CASSYGPYNEQFF. The chain couples TRBV7-2 to TRBJ2-1; D is unresolved. The CDR3 runs to 13 residues. Trimming pared 4 bases from V and 2 bases from J, leaving 6 bases between. Looked up from germline, CDR1 is SGHTA and CDR2 is FQGNSA.

As DNA, the CDR3 is TGCGCCAGCAGTGAGGCGGGGGCTTATGGCTACACCTTC. This sequence encodes CASSEAGAYGYTF. The chain recombines TRBV10-1 with TRBJ1-2, with D maybe TRBD1 (6 bases). V lost 2 bases and J 5 bases, leaving 9 bases between the germline ends. This CDR3 region has 13 residues. Germline lookup yields CDR1 WNHNN and CDR2 SYGVQD (reference sequence).